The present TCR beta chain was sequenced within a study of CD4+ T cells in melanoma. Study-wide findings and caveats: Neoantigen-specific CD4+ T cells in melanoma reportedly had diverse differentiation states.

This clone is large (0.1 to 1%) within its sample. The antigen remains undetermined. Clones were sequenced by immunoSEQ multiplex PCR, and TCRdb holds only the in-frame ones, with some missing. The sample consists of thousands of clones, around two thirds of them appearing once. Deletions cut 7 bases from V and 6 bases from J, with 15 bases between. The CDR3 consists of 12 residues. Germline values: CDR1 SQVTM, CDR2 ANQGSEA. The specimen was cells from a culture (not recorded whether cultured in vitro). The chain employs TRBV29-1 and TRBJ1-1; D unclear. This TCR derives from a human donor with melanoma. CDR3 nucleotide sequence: TGCAGCGCCCTCGGCCTGGAGGCTGAAGCTTTCTTT. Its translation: CSALGLEAEAFF.